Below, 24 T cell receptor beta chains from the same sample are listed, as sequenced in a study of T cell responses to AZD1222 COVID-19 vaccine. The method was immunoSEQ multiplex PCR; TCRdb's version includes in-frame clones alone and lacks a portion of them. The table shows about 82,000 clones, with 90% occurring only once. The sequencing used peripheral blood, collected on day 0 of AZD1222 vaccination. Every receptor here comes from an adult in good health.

This chain's CDR3 is CATSRDSTGRNEKLFF. CDR3 DNA: TGTGCCACCAGCAGAGATAGCACCGGGAGAAATGAAAAACTGTTTTTT. V and J are TRBV15 and TRBJ1-4; unclear D gene. Germline V gives CDR1 LNHNV, CDR2 YYDKDF (reference sequence). V was clipped by 0 bases and J by 5 bases, with 13 bases between them. The CDR3 sequence is 16 residues long.

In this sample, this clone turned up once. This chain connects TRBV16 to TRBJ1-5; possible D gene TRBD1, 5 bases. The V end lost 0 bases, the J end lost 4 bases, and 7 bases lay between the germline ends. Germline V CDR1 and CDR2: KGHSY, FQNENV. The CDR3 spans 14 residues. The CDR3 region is CASSQSSGNQPQHF. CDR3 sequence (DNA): TGTGCCAGCAGCCAATCTTCAGGGAATCAGCCCCAGCATTTT.

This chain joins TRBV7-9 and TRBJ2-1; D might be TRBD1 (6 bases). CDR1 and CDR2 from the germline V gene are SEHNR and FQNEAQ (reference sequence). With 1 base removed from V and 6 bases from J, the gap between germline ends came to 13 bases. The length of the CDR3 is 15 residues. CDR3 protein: CASSLGGRRRNEQFF. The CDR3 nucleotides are TGTGCCAGCAGCTTAGGGGGGCGGCGCCGCAATGAGCAGTTCTTC. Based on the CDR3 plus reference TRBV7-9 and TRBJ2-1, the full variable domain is DTGVSQNPRHKITKRGQNVTFRCDPISEHNRLYWYRQTLGQGPEFLTYFQNEAQLEKSRLLSDRFSAERPKGSFSTLEIQRTEQGDSAMYLCASSLGGRRRNEQFFGPGTRLTVL.

As DNA, the CDR3 is TGTGCCACCAGTGACCGAACCCAAGAGACCCAGTACTTC. It translates to CATSDRTQETQYF. V usage is TRBV24-1 and J usage is TRBJ2-5; no clear D gene. With 4 bases removed from V and 1 base from J, the gap between germline ends came to 6 bases. The CDR3 has 13 amino acids. The V gene's germline CDR1 is KGHDR and CDR2 SFDVKD.

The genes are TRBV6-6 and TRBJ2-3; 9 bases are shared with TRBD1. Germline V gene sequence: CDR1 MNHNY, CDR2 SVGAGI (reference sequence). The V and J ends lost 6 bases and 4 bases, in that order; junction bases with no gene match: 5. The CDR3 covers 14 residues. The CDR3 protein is CASSRDRAPDTQYF. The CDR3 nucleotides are TGTGCCAGCAGCCGGGACAGGGCCCCAGATACGCAGTATTTT.

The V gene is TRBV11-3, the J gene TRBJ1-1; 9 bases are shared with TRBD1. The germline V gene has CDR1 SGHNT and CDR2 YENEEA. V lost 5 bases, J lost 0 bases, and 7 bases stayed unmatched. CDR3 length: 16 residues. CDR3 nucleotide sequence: TGTGCCAGCAGCCTCGGACAGGGGAGAATGAACACTGAAGCTTTCTTT. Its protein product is CASSLGQGRMNTEAFF.

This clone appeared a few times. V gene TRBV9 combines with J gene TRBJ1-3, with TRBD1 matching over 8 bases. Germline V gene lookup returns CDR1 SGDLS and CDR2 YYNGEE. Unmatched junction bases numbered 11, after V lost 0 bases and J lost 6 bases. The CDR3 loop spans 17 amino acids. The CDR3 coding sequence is TGTGCCAGCAGCGTAGAGGCAGGGGGCTTTTATGCAAACACCATATATTTT. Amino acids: CASSVEAGGFYANTIYF. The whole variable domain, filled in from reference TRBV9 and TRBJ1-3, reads DSGVTQTPKHLITATGQRVTLRCSPRSGDLSVYWYQQSLDQGLQFLIQYYNGEERAKGNILERFSAQQFPDLHSELNLSSLELGDSALYFCASSVEAGGFYANTIYFGEGSWLTVV.

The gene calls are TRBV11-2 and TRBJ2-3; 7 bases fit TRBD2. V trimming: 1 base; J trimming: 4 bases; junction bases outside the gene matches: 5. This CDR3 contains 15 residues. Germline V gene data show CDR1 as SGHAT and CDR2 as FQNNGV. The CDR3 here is CASSLVGGRADTQYF. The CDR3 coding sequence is TGTGCCAGCAGCTTAGTCGGGGGGAGGGCAGATACGCAGTATTTT.

The CDR3 here is CASSQLWGTNEKLFF. CDR3 DNA sequence: TGCGCCAGCAGCCAACTTTGGGGGACTAATGAAAAACTGTTTTTT. The chain carries TRBV4-1 and TRBJ1-4; perhaps TRBD1 as D (5 bases). This CDR3 is built from 15 residues. Germline CDR1 reads MGHRA; CDR2 reads YSYEKL. V lost 2 bases and J 2 bases, leaving 9 bases between the germline ends.

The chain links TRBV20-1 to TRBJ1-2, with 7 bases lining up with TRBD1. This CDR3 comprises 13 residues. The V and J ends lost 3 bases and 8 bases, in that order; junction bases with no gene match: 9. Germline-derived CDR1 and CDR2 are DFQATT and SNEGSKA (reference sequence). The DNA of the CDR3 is TGCAGTGCTAGTACTGACAGGGTTGTGGGCTACACCTTC. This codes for CSASTDRVVGYTF.

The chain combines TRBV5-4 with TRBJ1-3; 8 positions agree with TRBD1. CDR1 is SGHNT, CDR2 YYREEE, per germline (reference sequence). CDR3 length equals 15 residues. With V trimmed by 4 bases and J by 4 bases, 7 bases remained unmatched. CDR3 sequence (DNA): TGTGCCAGCAGCCAGGACAGGGCGGCCGGAAACACCATATATTTT. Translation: CASSQDRAAGNTIYF.

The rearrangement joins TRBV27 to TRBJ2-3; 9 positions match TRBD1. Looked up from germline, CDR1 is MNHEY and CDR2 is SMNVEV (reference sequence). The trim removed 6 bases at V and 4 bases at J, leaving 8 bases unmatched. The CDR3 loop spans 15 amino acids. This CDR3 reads CASSMTGGGADTQYF. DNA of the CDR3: TGTGCCAGCAGCATGACAGGGGGAGGCGCAGATACGCAGTATTTT.

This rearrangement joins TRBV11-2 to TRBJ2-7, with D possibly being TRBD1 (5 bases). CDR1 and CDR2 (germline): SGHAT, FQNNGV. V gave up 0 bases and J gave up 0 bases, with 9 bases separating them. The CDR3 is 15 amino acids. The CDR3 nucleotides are TGTGCCAGCAGCTTAGACAGGGAACCCTCCTACGAGCAGTACTTC. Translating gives CASSLDREPSYEQYF.

CDR3 in amino acids: CASSLPDGSYEQYF. For the CDR3, the DNA is TGTGCCAGCAGCCTCCCGGACGGCTCCTACGAGCAGTACTTC. The chain is built from TRBV7-2 and TRBJ2-7, with D unresolved. Per germline, CDR1 SGHTA and CDR2 FQGNSA. There are 14 residues in the CDR3. The germline V and J ends were trimmed by 5 bases and 0 bases, with 11 bases remaining between them.

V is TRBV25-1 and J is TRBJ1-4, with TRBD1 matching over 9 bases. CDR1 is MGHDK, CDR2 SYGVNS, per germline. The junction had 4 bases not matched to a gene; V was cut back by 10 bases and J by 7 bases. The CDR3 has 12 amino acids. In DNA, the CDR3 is TGTGCCACGGGACAGGGAATTGAAAAACTGTTTTTT. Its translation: CATGQGIEKLFF.

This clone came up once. The CDR3 bases are TGTGCCAGCAGTAAGCCATCATCCGGGACAGGGTTTCAGCCCCAGCATTTT. This sequence encodes CASSKPSSGTGFQPQHF. The chain joins TRBV6-2 or TRBV6-3 to TRBJ1-5, with 9 bases fitting TRBD1. V lost 5 bases, J lost 6 bases, and 14 bases stayed unmatched. CDR3 length equals 17 residues. The germline V gene has CDR1 MNHEY and CDR2 SVGEGT.

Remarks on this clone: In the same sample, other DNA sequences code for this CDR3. DNA of the CDR3: TGCAGCGTTGGGGGAGGGAACACTGAAGCTTTCTTT. This translates into CSVGGGNTEAFF. The rearrangement uses TRBV29-1 and TRBJ1-1; the D is unclear. CDR3 length equals 12 residues. The V end lost 4 bases, the J end lost 1 base, and 7 bases lay between the germline ends. The germline CDR1 and CDR2 sequences are SQVTM and ANQGSEA.

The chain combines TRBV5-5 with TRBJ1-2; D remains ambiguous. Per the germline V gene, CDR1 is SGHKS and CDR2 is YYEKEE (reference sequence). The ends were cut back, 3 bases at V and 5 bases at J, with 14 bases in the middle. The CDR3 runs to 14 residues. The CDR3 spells CASSSEAQIYGYTF. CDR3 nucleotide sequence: TGTGCCAGCAGCTCGGAGGCCCAAATTTATGGCTACACCTTC.

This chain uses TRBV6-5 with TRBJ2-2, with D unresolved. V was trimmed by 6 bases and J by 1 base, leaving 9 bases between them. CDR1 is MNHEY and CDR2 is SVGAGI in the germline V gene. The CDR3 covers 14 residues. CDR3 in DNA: TGTGCCAGCAGCCTCACCCAGAACACCGGGGAGCTGTTTTTT. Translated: CASSLTQNTGELFF.

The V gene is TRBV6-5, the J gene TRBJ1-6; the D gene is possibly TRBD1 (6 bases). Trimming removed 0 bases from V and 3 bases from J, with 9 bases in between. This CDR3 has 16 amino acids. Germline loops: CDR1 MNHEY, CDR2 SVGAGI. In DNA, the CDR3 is TGTGCCAGCAGTTACTCGACACAGGGCTATAATTCACCCCTCCACTTT. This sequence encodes CASSYSTQGYNSPLHF.

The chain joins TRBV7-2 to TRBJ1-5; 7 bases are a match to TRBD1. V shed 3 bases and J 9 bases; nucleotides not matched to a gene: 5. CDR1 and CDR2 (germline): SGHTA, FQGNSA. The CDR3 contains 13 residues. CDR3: CASSFAGGSPQHF. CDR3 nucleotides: TGTGCCAGCAGCTTCGCAGGGGGGTCGCCCCAGCATTTT. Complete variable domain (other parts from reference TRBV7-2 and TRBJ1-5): GAGVSQSPSNKVTEKGKDVELRCDPISGHTALYWYRQSLGQGLEFLIYFQGNSAPDKSGLPSDRFSAERTGGSVSTLTIQRTQQEDSAVYLCASSFAGGSPQHFGDGTRLSIL.

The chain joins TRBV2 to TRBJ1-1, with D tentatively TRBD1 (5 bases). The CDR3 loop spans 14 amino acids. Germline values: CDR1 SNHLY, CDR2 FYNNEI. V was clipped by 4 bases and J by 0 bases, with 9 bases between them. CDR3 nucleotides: TGTGCCAGCAGTGTTCAGGGTTTGAACACTGAAGCTTTCTTT. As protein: CASSVQGLNTEAFF.

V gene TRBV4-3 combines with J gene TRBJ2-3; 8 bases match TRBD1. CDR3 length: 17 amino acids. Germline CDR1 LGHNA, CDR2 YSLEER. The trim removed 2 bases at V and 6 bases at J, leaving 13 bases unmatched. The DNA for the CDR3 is TGCGCCAGCAGCCAAAACCCAGGGGGCCGTTTTTCGGATACGCAGTATTTT. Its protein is CASSQNPGGRFSDTQYF.

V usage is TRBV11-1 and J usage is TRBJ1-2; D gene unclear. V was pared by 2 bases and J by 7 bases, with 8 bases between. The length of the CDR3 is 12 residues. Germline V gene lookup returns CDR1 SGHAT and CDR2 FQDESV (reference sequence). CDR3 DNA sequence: TGTGCCAGCAGCTTAAGTGGGCGTGGCTACACCTTC. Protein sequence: CASSLSGRGYTF.